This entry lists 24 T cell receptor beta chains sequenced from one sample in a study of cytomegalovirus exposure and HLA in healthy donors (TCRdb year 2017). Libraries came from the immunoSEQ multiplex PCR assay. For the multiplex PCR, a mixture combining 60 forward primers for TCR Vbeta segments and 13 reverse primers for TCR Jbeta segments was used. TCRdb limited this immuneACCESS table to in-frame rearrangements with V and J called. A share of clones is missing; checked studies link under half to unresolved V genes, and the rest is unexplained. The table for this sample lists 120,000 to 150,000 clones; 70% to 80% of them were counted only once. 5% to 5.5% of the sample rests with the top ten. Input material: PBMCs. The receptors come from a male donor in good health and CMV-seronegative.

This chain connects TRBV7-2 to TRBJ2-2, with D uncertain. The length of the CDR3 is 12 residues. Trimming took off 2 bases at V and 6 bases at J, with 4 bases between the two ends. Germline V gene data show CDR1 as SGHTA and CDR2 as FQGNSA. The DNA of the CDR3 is TGTGCCAGCAGCTTACTCGCCGGGGAGCTGTTTTTT. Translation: CASSLLAGELFF.

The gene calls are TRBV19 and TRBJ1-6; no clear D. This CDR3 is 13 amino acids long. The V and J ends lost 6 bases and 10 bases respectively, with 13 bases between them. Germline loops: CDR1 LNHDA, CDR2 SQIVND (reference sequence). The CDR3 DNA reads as TGTGCCAGTAGGCCGGAGTGGAGGTCACCCCTCCACTTT. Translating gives CASRPEWRSPLHF.

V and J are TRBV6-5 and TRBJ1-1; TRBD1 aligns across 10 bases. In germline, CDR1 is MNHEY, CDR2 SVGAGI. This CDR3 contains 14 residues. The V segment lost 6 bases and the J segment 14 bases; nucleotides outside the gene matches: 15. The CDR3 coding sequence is TGTGCCAGCAGCAGGTCCTGGGACAGGGGATACGTCTTCTTT. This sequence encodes CASSRSWDRGYVFF.

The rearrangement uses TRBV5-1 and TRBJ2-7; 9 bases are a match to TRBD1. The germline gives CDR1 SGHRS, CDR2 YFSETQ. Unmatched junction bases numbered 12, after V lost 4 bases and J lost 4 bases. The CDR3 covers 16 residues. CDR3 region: CASSPTGGSLTYEQYF. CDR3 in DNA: TGCGCCAGCAGCCCGACAGGGGGTTCTTTGACTTACGAGCAGTACTTC. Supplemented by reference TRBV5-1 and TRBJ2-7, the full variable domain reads KAGVTQTPRYLIKTRGQQVTLSCSPISGHRSVSWYQQTPGQGLQFLFEYFSETQRNKGNFPGRFSGRQFSNSRSEMNVSTLELGDSALYLCASSPTGGSLTYEQYFGPGTRLTVT.

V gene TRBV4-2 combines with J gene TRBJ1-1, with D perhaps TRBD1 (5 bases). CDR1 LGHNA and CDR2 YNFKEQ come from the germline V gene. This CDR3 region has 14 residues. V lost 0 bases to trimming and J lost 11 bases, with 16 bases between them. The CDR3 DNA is TGTGCCAGCAGCCAAGAATGGTCGGGGGTTGGGGCTTTCTTT. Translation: CASSQEWSGVGAFF.

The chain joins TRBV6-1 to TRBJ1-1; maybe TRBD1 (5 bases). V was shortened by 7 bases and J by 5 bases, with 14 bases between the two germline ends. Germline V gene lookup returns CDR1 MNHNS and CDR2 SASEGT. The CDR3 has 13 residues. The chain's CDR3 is CASIQEPGTEAFF. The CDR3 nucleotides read TGTGCCAGCATCCAAGAACCAGGGACTGAAGCTTTCTTT.

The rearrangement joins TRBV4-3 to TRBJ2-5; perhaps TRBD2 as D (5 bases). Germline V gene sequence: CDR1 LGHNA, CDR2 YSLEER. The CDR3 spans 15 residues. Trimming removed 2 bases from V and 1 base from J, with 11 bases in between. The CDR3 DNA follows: TGCGCCAGCAGCCAATCAAGGGAGTTCCAAGAGACCCAGTACTTC. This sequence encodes CASSQSREFQETQYF.

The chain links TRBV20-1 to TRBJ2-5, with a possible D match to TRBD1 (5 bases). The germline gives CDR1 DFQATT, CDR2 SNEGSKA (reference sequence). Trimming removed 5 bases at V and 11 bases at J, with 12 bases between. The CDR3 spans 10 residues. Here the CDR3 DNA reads TGCAGTGCTGATACAGGAGAGCAGTACTTC. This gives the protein CSADTGEQYF.

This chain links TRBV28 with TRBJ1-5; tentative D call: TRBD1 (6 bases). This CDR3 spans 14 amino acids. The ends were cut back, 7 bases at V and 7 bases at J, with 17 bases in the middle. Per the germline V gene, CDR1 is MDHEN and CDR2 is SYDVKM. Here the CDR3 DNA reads TGTGCCAGCACCGCCCCTACAGGGCCACAGCCCCAGCATTTT. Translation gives CASTAPTGPQPQHF.

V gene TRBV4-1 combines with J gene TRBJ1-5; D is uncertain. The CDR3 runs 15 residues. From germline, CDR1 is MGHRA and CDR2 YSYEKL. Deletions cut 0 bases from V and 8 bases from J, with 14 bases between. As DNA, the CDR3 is TGCGCCAGCAGCCAAGATGAGGTGACCGCAAAGCCCCAGCATTTT. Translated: CASSQDEVTAKPQHF.

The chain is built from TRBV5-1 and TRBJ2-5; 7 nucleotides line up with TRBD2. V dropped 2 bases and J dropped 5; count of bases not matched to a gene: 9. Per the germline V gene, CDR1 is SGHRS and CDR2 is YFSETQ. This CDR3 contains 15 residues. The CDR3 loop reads CASSFRSGAPETQYF. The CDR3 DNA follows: TGCGCCAGCAGCTTTCGGAGCGGGGCCCCCGAGACCCAGTACTTC.

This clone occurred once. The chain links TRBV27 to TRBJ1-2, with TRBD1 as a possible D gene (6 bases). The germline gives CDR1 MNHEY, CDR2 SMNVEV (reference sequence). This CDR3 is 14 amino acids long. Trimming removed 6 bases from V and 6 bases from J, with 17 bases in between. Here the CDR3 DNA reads TGTGCCAGCAGGTCCCGCAGGGGTGAGGATGGCTACACCTTC. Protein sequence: CASRSRRGEDGYTF.

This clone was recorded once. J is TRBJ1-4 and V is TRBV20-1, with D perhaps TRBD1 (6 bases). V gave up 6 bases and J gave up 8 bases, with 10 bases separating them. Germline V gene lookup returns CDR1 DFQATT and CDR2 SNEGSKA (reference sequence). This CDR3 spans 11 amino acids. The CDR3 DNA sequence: TGCAGTGCGAGGACAGCAGAAAAACTGTTTTTT. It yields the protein CSARTAEKLFF.

The CDR3 loop reads CASSLPTRSWEAFF. The CDR3 nucleotides are TGTGCCAGTAGCCTACCCACCCGAAGTTGGGAAGCTTTCTTT. The chain has TRBV19 and TRBJ1-1; no clear D gene. This CDR3 region has 14 residues. Germline values: CDR1 LNHDA, CDR2 SQIVND (reference sequence). Between the trimmed V and J ends, which lost 6 bases and 8 bases, there was a span of 19 bases.

The CDR3 DNA reads as TGTGCCAGCAGCTTTCGGAATGAGCAGTTCTTC. It codes for CASSFRNEQFF. The chain employs TRBV7-8 and TRBJ2-1; D is unclear. V gave up 3 bases and J gave up 7 bases, with 4 bases separating them. CDR1 is SGHVS and CDR2 is FQNEAQ in the germline V gene. There are 11 residues in the CDR3.

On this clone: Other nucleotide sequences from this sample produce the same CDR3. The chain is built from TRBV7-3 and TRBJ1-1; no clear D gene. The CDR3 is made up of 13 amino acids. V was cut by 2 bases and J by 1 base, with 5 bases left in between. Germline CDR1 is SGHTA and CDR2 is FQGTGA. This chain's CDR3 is CASSLRGNTEAFF. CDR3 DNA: TGTGCCAGCAGCTTACGGGGGAACACTGAAGCTTTCTTT. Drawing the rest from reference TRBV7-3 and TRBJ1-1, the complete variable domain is GAGVSQTPSNKVTEKGKYVELRCDPISGHTALYWYRQSLGQGPEFLIYFQGTGAADDSGLPNDRFFAVRPEGSVSTLKIQRTERGDSAVYLCASSLRGNTEAFFGQGTRLTVV.

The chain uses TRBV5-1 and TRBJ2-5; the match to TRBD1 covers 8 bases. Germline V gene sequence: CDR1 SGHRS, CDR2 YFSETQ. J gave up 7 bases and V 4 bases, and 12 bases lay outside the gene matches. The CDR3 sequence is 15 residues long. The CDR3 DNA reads TGCGCCAGCAGCCCCGGGACAGGCCTCGGGGGGACCCAGTACTTC. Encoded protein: CASSPGTGLGGTQYF.

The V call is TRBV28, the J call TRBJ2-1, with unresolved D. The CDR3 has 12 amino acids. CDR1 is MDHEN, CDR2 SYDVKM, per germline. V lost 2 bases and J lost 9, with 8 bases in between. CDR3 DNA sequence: TGTGCCAGCAGTTTAATGTTGGCTGAGCAGTTCTTC. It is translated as CASSLMLAEQFF.

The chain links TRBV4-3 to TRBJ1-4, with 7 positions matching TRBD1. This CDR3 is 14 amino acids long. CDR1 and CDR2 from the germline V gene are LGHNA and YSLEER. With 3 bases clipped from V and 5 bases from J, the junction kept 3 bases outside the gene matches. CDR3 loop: CASSQGQWNEKLFF. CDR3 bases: TGCGCCAGCAGCCAGGGACAGTGGAATGAAAAACTGTTTTTT.

CDR3 sequence: CASSMYGDNSPLHF. The CDR3 DNA sequence: TGTGCCAGTAGTATGTACGGTGATAATTCACCCCTCCACTTT. The V gene is TRBV19, the J gene TRBJ1-6; D ambiguous. The CDR3 totals 14 residues. Germline-derived CDR1 and CDR2 are LNHDA and SQIVND (reference sequence). The V and J ends lost 3 bases and 5 bases respectively, with 8 bases between them.

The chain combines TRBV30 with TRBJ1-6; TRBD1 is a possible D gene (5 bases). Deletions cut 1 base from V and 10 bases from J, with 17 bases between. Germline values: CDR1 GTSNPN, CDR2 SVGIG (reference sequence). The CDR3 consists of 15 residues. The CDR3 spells CAWSEVAGWESPLHF. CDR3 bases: TGTGCCTGGAGTGAGGTAGCAGGGTGGGAATCACCCCTCCACTTT.

CDR3 sequence reads: CASSLTHQPQHF. The CDR3 nucleotides are TGTGCCAGCAGTTTGACTCATCAGCCCCAGCATTTT. This sequence joins TRBV28 and TRBJ1-5; D is unclear. In germline, CDR1 is MDHEN, CDR2 SYDVKM. The CDR3 runs to 12 residues. V was cut by 3 bases and J by 5 bases, with 5 bases left in between.

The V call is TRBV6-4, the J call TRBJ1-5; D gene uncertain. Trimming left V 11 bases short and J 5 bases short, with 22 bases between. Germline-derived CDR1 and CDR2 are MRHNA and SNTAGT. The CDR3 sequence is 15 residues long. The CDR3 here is CASAKMAGSHQPQHF. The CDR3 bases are TGTGCCTCAGCAAAGATGGCAGGAAGTCATCAGCCCCAGCATTTT.

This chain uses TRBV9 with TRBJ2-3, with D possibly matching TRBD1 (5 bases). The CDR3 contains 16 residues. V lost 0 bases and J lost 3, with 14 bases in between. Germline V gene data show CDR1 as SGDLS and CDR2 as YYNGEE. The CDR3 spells CASSVVSGRRTDTQYF. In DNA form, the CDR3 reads TGTGCCAGCAGCGTAGTCTCAGGGCGTCGGACAGATACGCAGTATTTT.